The 18 T cell receptor beta chains in this list originate from one sample, sequenced in a study of T cell repertoires in cytomegalovirus infection. These TCRs are of unknown antigen specificity. Each CDR3 protein is one row after TCRdb ran MiXCR on the reads. The sample gives roughly 800,000 distinct CDR3 sequences, roughly 29% of which show up once; 13% is in the top ten. Material: cultured CD8+ T cells from PBMCs, obtained from culture after CMV antigen stimulation. Receptor source: a human donor in good health (CMV status not recorded). Some clones in this sample may be carry-over from other donors' samples.

The V call is TRBV3-1, the J call TRBJ2-1, with 7 bases lining up with TRBD2. The ends lost 3 bases at V and 4 bases at J; junction bases unmatched: 6. The CDR3 extends over 15 amino acids. Per germline, CDR1 LGHDT and CDR2 YNNKEL (reference sequence). The CDR3 loop is CASSQSLAAYNEQFF. The CDR3 DNA is TGTGCCAGCAGCCAGAGCCTAGCGGCTTACAATGAGCAGTTCTTC.

This clonotype was observed a few times. The CDR3 sequence: CASTSDAIQETQYF. The DNA of the CDR3 is TGTGCCAGCACTTCGGACGCAATCCAAGAGACCCAGTACTTC. V usage is TRBV6-1 and J usage is TRBJ2-5; D is unclear. The germline V gene has CDR1 MNHNS and CDR2 SASEGT. The V end lost 7 bases, the J end lost 1 base, and 13 bases lay between the germline ends. The CDR3 runs 14 residues.

J is TRBJ1-1 and V is TRBV5-5; D call uncertain. CDR3 length: 20 amino acids. The germline V gene has CDR1 SGHKS and CDR2 YYEKEE (reference sequence). V dropped 1 base and J dropped 0 bases, with 25 bases sitting between them. The CDR3 nucleotides read TGTGCCAGCAGCTTGTCTCAGTTCTCGTATTTTTTGGCCGTGAACACTGAAGCTTTCTTT. Its protein is CASSLSQFSYFLAVNTEAFF.

The V call is TRBV10-3, the J call TRBJ2-1; maybe TRBD2 (6 bases). Germline CDR1 reads ENHRY; CDR2 reads SYGVKD. Trimming removed 9 bases at V and 2 bases at J, with 17 bases between. This CDR3 has 15 amino acids. CDR3 region: CAISRGPDAYNEQFF. The CDR3 DNA reads TGTGCCATATCGCGGGGCCCCGACGCCTACAATGAGCAGTTCTTC.

This chain joins TRBV6-2 or TRBV6-3 and TRBJ1-3; no clear D. The CDR3 is made up of 16 amino acids. Germline V gives CDR1 MNHEY, CDR2 SVGEGT. The V end lost 5 bases, the J end lost 0 bases, and 14 bases lay between the germline ends. In DNA form, the CDR3 reads TGTGCCAGCAGTGACTTCCGCGGGGACTCTGGAAACACCATATATTTT. It specifies CASSDFRGDSGNTIYF.

With regard to this clonotype: A much bigger clone sits one base away, suggesting this may be a read error. The V call is TRBV7-3, the J call TRBJ2-3; 13 nucleotides match TRBD2. The germline V gene encodes CDR1 SGHTA and CDR2 FQGTGA. V lost 5 bases to trimming and J lost 3 bases; unmatched junction nucleotides: 11. There are 18 residues in the CDR3. CDR3 DNA: TGTGCCAGCAGCAGAACTAGCGGGAGGGCCCGAGGTACAGATACGCAGTATTTT. Its protein product is CASSRTSGRARGTDTQYF. Using reference TRBV7-3 and TRBJ2-3 for the parts outside the CDR3, the full variable domain is GAGVSQTPSNKVTEKGKYVELRCDPISGHTALYWYRQSLGQGPEFLIYFQGTGAADDSGLPNDRFFAVRPEGSVSTLKIQRTERGDSAVYLCASSRTSGRARGTDTQYFGPGTRLTVL.

The rearrangement uses TRBV5-4 and TRBJ2-7; no definite D call. CDR1 and CDR2 from the germline V gene are SGHNT and YYREEE (reference sequence). The CDR3 is 11 residues long. Deletions cut 7 bases from V and 3 bases from J, with 8 bases between. The CDR3 DNA is TGTGCCAGCGGCGAACACTACGAGCAGTACTTC. Its translation: CASGEHYEQYF. Based on the CDR3 plus reference TRBV5-4 and TRBJ2-7, the full variable domain is ETGVTQSPTHLIKTRGQQVTLRCSSQSGHNTVSWYQQALGQGPQFIFQYYREEENGRGNFPPRFSGLQFPNYSSELNVNALELDDSALYLCASGEHYEQYFGPGTRLTVT.

This chain connects TRBV29-1 to TRBJ1-2; 8 nucleotides agree with TRBD1. After removal of 5 bases from V and 7 bases from J, the junction contained 9 bases not matched to a gene. CDR3 length: 13 amino acids. In germline, CDR1 is SQVTM, CDR2 ANQGSEA. CDR3 DNA sequence: TGCAGCGTTCCCCTCCGGACAGGGTCTGGCTACACCTTC. Residues: CSVPLRTGSGYTF.

The rearrangement links TRBV6-6 to TRBJ2-3, with unresolved D. V lost 6 bases to trimming and J lost 5 bases, with 15 bases between them. Germline V gene sequence: CDR1 MNHNY, CDR2 SVGAGI (reference sequence). The CDR3 totals 14 residues. The CDR3 DNA reads as TGTGCCAGCAGCCTTACTCCACGAGAAGATACGCAGTATTTT. Translated, it gives CASSLTPREDTQYF.

This chain joins TRBV5-4 and TRBJ2-2, with a possible D match to TRBD2 (6 bases). From germline, CDR1 is SGHNT and CDR2 YYREEE (reference sequence). The CDR3 covers 14 residues. The V gene lost 4 bases and the J gene lost 4 bases, with 11 bases spanning the gap. The CDR3: CASSDRRGTGELFF. The CDR3 coding sequence is TGTGCCAGCAGCGACCGGCGGGGCACCGGGGAGCTGTTTTTT.

V and J are TRBV12-5 and TRBJ1-5; maybe TRBD1 (5 bases). Germline V gene data show CDR1 as LGHNT and CDR2 as FRNRAP. The CDR3 is 16 residues long. The V end lost 7 bases, the J end lost 1 base, and 17 bases lay between the germline ends. The CDR3 here is CASAHWGGGSNQPQHF. Written as DNA, the CDR3 is TGTGCTAGTGCCCACTGGGGGGGGGGAAGCAATCAGCCCCAGCATTTT.

The J gene is TRBJ1-1, the V gene TRBV4-1, with D unclear. The CDR3 is 14 amino acids. Trimming took off 2 bases at V and 8 bases at J, with 15 bases between the two ends. Germline V gene lookup returns CDR1 MGHRA and CDR2 YSYEKL. CDR3 in amino acids: CASSQKHSFLEAFF. CDR3 DNA: TGCGCCAGCAGCCAAAAACATTCCTTCCTCGAAGCTTTCTTT.

This clonotype was found a few times. V is TRBV7-2 and J is TRBJ2-7; 9 bases match TRBD1. The trim removed 2 bases at V and 5 bases at J, leaving 4 bases unmatched. CDR1 and CDR2 from the germline V gene are SGHTA and FQGNSA. This CDR3 contains 14 residues. CDR3 protein: CASSLRDRAHEQYV. CDR3 nucleotide sequence: TGTGCCAGCAGCTTAAGGGACAGGGCCCACGAGCAGTACGTC.

The chain uses TRBV2 and TRBJ2-1; TRBD2 might be the D (5 bases). The CDR3 is 15 residues long. Germline CDR1 and CDR2: SNHLY and FYNNEI. V was shortened by 6 bases and J by 0 bases, with 12 bases between the two germline ends. The CDR3 loop reads CASRGPGSSYNEQFF. CDR3 DNA sequence: TGTGCCAGCAGGGGCCCGGGAAGCTCCTACAATGAGCAGTTCTTC.

This chain uses TRBV6-5 with TRBJ1-1, with 9 nucleotides matching TRBD1. The CDR3 has 15 amino acids. V shed 0 bases, J shed 3 bases, and the junction held 2 bases outside the gene matches. Germline V CDR1 and CDR2: MNHEY, SVGAGI. CDR3 DNA: TGTGCCAGCAGTTACTCACAGGGGGCATACACTGAAGCTTTCTTT. Encoded protein: CASSYSQGAYTEAFF.

This clonotype was seen a handful of times. The chain links TRBV12-3 or TRBV12-4 to TRBJ1-2, with TRBD1 matching 9 bases. J was trimmed by 0 bases and V by 2 bases; bases with no gene match: 13. The CDR3 sequence is 19 residues long. As DNA, the CDR3 is TGTGCCAGCAGTTTAACCCTCGGACAGGGGTTATCTACTAACTATGGCTACACCTTC. Its translation is CASSLTLGQGLSTNYGYTF.

The rearrangement uses TRBV15 and TRBJ1-5, with TRBD1 identical over 7 bases. CDR3 length equals 13 residues. Germline V gene sequence: CDR1 LNHNV, CDR2 YYDKDF (reference sequence). Unmatched junction bases numbered 9, after V lost 1 base and J lost 15 bases. In DNA, the CDR3 is TGTGCCACCAGCAGAGGAGAAGGGGGCGCCCTGCATTTT. Translated, it gives CATSRGEGGALHF.

In this sample, this clonotype turned up a few times. V usage is TRBV20-1 and J usage is TRBJ2-1, with D possibly TRBD1 on 6 matching bases. CDR1 is DFQATT and CDR2 is SNEGSKA in the germline V gene (reference sequence). This CDR3 comprises 16 residues. V was pared by 1 base and J by 0 bases, with 13 bases between. The CDR3 nucleotides are TGCAGTGCTAGAGGCCGGACAGCGAGCTCCTACAATGAGCAGTTCTTC. Translated, it gives CSARGRTASSYNEQFF.